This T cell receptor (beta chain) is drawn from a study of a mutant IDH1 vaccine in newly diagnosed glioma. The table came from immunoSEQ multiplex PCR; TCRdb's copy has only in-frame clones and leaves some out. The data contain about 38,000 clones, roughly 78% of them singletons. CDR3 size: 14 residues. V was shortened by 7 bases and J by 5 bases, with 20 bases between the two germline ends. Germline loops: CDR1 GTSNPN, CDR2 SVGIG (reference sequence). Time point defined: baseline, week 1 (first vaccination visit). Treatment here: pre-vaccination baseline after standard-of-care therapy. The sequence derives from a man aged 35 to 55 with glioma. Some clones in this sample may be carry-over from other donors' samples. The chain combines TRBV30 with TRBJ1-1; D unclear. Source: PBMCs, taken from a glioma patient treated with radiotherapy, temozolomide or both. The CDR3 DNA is TGTGCCTACCGATTGAGGCGCTCTCCGACTGAAGCTTTCTTT. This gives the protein CAYRLRRSPTEAFF.